What follows are 24 T cell receptor beta chains derived from one specimen sequenced in a study of T cells in Graves' hyperthyroidism and ophthalmopathy. TCR beta CDR3 regions were amplified from RNA. When the TCR CDR3 underwent first-round RT-PCR, the HTBI primer set was used. TCRdb redid the calling of the multiplex PCR reads with MiXCR, one entry per CDR3 protein. The table has roughly 500,000 distinct CDR3 sequences, more than 11% seen once; the top ten hold roughly 6.2%. The sequenced material came from blood. Receptors originate from a woman in her twenties or thirties with Graves' hyperthyroidism that later progressed to Graves' ophthalmopathy.

On this clonotype: A read error may explain this, as a much larger clone is one base away. The CDR3 protein is CASSLVSGVDAEAFF. The DNA of the CDR3 is TGTGCCAGCAGCTTAGTATCAGGGGTAGACGCTGAAGCTTTCTTT. This chain connects TRBV7-2 to TRBJ1-1, with TRBD1 as a possible D gene (6 bases). This CDR3 contains 15 residues. V was pared by 1 base and J by 6 bases, with 15 bases between. Germline values: CDR1 SGHTA, CDR2 FQGNSA.

This clonotype was seen more than once but under ten times. The rearrangement links TRBV7-8 to TRBJ2-1; 9 positions agree with TRBD2. V lost 9 bases and J lost 9; bases outside the gene matches: 12. This CDR3 is 14 amino acids long. Germline V lookup: CDR1 SGHVS, CDR2 FQNEAQ. CDR3 nucleotide sequence: TGTGCCAGACCCTCGGCTAGCGGGATTACTGAGCAGTTCTTC. It is translated as CARPSASGITEQFF.

This clonotype was seen a single time. The chain uses TRBV30 and TRBJ2-5, with 8 bases fitting TRBD1. V trimming: 3 bases; J trimming: 4 bases; junction bases outside the gene matches: 10. CDR1 and CDR2 (germline): GTSNPN, SVGIG (reference sequence). The CDR3 contains 15 residues. This CDR3 is CAWSPGQVGGETQYF. In DNA, the CDR3 is TGTGCCTGGAGCCCGGGACAGGTTGGAGGAGAGACCCAGTACTTC.

The chain uses TRBV27 and TRBJ2-1, with TRBD1 matching 7 bases. Germline V gives CDR1 MNHEY, CDR2 SMNVEV (reference sequence). J gave up 9 bases and V 4 bases, and 6 bases lay outside the gene matches. This CDR3 has 13 amino acids. This chain's CDR3 is CASSSQGFGEQFF. DNA for the CDR3: TGTGCCAGCAGTTCACAGGGGTTCGGTGAGCAGTTCTTC.

This clonotype was seen repeatedly, ten times or more. The chain joins TRBV27 to TRBJ1-5, with D perhaps matching TRBD1 (6 bases). Germline V gives CDR1 MNHEY, CDR2 SMNVEV (reference sequence). The CDR3 consists of 17 residues. Trimming removed 2 bases from V and 7 bases from J, with 21 bases in between. The CDR3 coding sequence is TGTGCCAGCAGTTTAGTGGCAGGGGAAAAGGTATCGCAGCCCCAGCATTTT. Amino acid sequence: CASSLVAGEKVSQPQHF.

In its sample, this clonotype was seen many times. This sequence joins TRBV6-1 and TRBJ1-6; TRBD1 might be the D (6 bases). CDR1 and CDR2 (germline): MNHNS, SASEGT. The CDR3 length is 15 residues. V lost 1 base and J lost 9, with 13 bases in between. CDR3 amino acids: CASSEDPGVLSPLHF. For the CDR3, the DNA is TGTGCCAGCAGTGAAGATCCAGGGGTTCTTTCACCCCTCCACTTT.

With respect to this clonotype: This could be a read error, since a much larger clone is one nucleotide away. The CDR3 does not end in the conserved phenylalanine or tryptophan, so this is likely a read error. This chain connects TRBV20-1 to TRBJ2-1, with D possibly being TRBD2 (5 bases). In germline, CDR1 is DFQATT, CDR2 SNEGSKA (reference sequence). V was clipped by 5 bases and J by 2 bases, with 10 bases between them. This CDR3 is built from 13 residues. The CDR3 coding sequence is TGCAGTGCTCCGGGATTCGCCTACAATGAGCAGTTCTCC. It encodes CSAPGFAYNEQFS.

This clonotype was counted at least ten times. J is TRBJ2-7 and V is TRBV30; 9 nucleotides line up with TRBD2. The CDR3 totals 17 residues. CDR1 is GTSNPN, CDR2 SVGIG, per germline (reference sequence). The J segment lost 0 bases and the V segment lost 3 bases, leaving 12 bases of the junction unmatched. CDR3 amino acids: CAWRRLGLADSSYEQYF. CDR3 coding DNA: TGTGCCTGGAGGCGATTGGGACTAGCAGATAGCTCCTACGAGCAGTACTTC.

This clonotype was detected many times. J is TRBJ2-1 and V is TRBV28; 7 positions match TRBD2. With 3 bases clipped from V and 7 bases from J, the junction kept 3 bases outside the gene matches. The CDR3 sequence is 13 residues long. Germline-derived CDR1 and CDR2 are MDHEN and SYDVKM. The CDR3 DNA reads TGTGCCAGCAGTTTTTTCGGGGGGAATGAGCAGTTCTTC. Translated: CASSFFGGNEQFF.

This clonotype was recorded a few times. V gene TRBV6-5 combines with J gene TRBJ2-1, with 8 bases fitting TRBD2. In germline, CDR1 is MNHEY, CDR2 SVGAGI. The ends lost 1 base at V and 8 bases at J; junction bases unmatched: 13. This CDR3 is built from 17 residues. This CDR3 is CASSYWRGLVEDDEQFF. Written as DNA, the CDR3 is TGTGCCAGCAGTTACTGGAGGGGACTAGTTGAAGACGATGAGCAGTTCTTC.

This clonotype was picked up many times. This chain joins TRBV6-1 and TRBJ2-5; 10 bases match TRBD2. J was trimmed by 4 bases and V by 5 bases; bases with no gene match: 7. The CDR3 has 15 residues. Germline V CDR1 and CDR2: MNHNS, SASEGT. The CDR3 coding sequence is TGTGCCAGCAGTTTGACCAGCGGGAGGGGAGAGACCCAGTACTTC. Protein: CASSLTSGRGETQYF.

This clonotype was counted many times. V gene TRBV6-1 combines with J gene TRBJ1-2; TRBD1 is a possible D gene (6 bases). The CDR3 is 13 residues long. Looked up from germline, CDR1 is MNHNS and CDR2 is SASEGT. Trimming pared 6 bases from V and 4 bases from J, leaving 12 bases between. The CDR3 loop is CASRLTGSYGYTF. CDR3 DNA: TGTGCCAGCAGACTAACAGGGAGCTATGGCTACACCTTC.

This clonotype has only a few counts. The chain employs TRBV6-2 or TRBV6-3 and TRBJ2-6; D gene uncertain. The germline gives CDR1 MNHEY, CDR2 SVGEGT. This CDR3 is 13 amino acids long. Trimming removed 10 bases from V and 1 base from J, with 8 bases in between. The CDR3 loop reads CATILSGANVLTF. Written as DNA, the CDR3 is TGTGCCACCATCTTATCTGGGGCCAACGTCCTGACTTTC.

The V gene is TRBV28, the J gene TRBJ2-1; tentatively, D is TRBD2 (6 bases). This CDR3 has 18 residues. V lost 3 bases and J 7 bases, leaving 25 bases between the germline ends. Germline V gene lookup returns CDR1 MDHEN and CDR2 SYDVKM. As DNA, the CDR3 is TGTGCCAGCAGTTTGGGGTCTAGCGCAATAGAACCGGGGAATGAGCAGTTCTTC. Protein sequence: CASSLGSSAIEPGNEQFF. Together with reference TRBV28 and TRBJ2-1, the CDR3 gives the full variable domain: DVKVTQSSRYLVKRTGEKVFLECVQDMDHENMFWYRQDPGLGLRLIYFSYDVKMKEKGDIPEGYSVSREKKERFSLILESASTNQTSMYLCASSLGSSAIEPGNEQFFGPGTRLTVL.

V is TRBV15 and J is TRBJ2-1, with a tentative D call TRBD1 (8 bases). Trimming took 3 bases from V and 4 from J, leaving 13 bases between them. This CDR3 spans 15 amino acids. Germline lookup yields CDR1 LNHNV and CDR2 YYDKDF (reference sequence). The CDR3 loop reads CATSRTGEGYNEQFF. The CDR3 region has the DNA TGTGCCACCAGCAGGACAGGGGAGGGTTACAATGAGCAGTTCTTC.

The V call is TRBV4-1, the J call TRBJ2-7; TRBD1 agrees at 10 bases. Trimming at V came to 4 bases and at J to 0 bases, leaving 12 bases not matched to a gene. This CDR3 contains 18 residues. Germline CDR1 is MGHRA and CDR2 is YSYEKL. The CDR3 here is CASSLPGTGAKDSYEQYV. CDR3 coding DNA: TGCGCCAGCAGCCTACCCGGGACAGGGGCTAAGGACTCCTACGAGCAGTACGTC.

This clonotype has just a few counts. The V gene is TRBV20-1, the J gene TRBJ2-3; a possible D gene is TRBD2 (5 bases). Trimming cost V 0 bases and J 1 base, with 17 bases left between them. This CDR3 contains 17 residues. Germline CDR1 DFQATT, CDR2 SNEGSKA (reference sequence). CDR3 bases: TGCAGTGCTAGAGATCATGGCGGACGGGGAGGCACAGATACGCAGTATTTT. Its translation is CSARDHGGRGGTDTQYF.

The chain combines TRBV3-1 with TRBJ1-2; TRBD1 might be the D (6 bases). The CDR3 runs 15 residues. V gave up 4 bases and J gave up 8 bases, with 20 bases separating them. The germline CDR1 and CDR2 sequences are LGHDT and YNNKEL (reference sequence). CDR3 in DNA: TGTGCCAGCAGCCCCAAGGGGAGGGGGGTCCAGGGCTACACCTTC. This codes for CASSPKGRGVQGYTF.

This clonotype has more than one count but fewer than ten. The V call is TRBV25-1, the J call TRBJ1-6, with a possible D match to TRBD1 (5 bases). The V and J ends lost 4 bases and 0 bases respectively, with 16 bases between them. The CDR3 sequence is 18 residues long. Germline-derived CDR1 and CDR2 are MGHDK and SYGVNS. The CDR3 sequence: CASSGGTPEGSYNSPLHF. The CDR3 DNA reads TGTGCCAGCAGTGGCGGGACTCCCGAGGGCTCCTATAATTCACCCCTCCACTTT.

This clonotype was counted many times. The chain combines TRBV7-2 with TRBJ1-2; D gene uncertain. CDR1 SGHTA and CDR2 FQGNSA come from the germline V gene. The germline V and J ends were trimmed by 6 bases and 3 bases, with 8 bases remaining between them. This CDR3 spans 12 amino acids. Here the CDR3 DNA reads TGTGCCAGCAGTCGCGGGGACTATGGCTACACCTTC. Its protein product is CASSRGDYGYTF. The whole variable domain, remainder taken from reference TRBV7-2 and TRBJ1-2, is GAGVSQSPSNKVTEKGKDVELRCDPISGHTALYWYRQSLGQGLEFLIYFQGNSAPDKSGLPSDRFSAERTGGSVSTLTIQRTQQEDSAVYLCASSRGDYGYTFGSGTRLTVV.

CDR3 sequence: CASSPQGASEAFF. The CDR3 nucleotides read TGTGCCAGCAGCCCGCAGGGGGCATCTGAAGCTTTCTTT. The chain links TRBV5-4 to TRBJ1-1, with 8 bases that match TRBD1. The J segment lost 6 bases and the V segment lost 4 bases, leaving 5 bases of the junction unmatched. Germline V lookup: CDR1 SGHNT, CDR2 YYREEE (reference sequence). The CDR3 length is 13 residues.

Many counts were recorded for this clonotype. The genes are TRBV7-3 and TRBJ1-1; D may be TRBD1 (6 bases). The V end was cut by 5 bases, the J end by 3 bases, with 16 bases between. The CDR3 is made up of 15 amino acids. CDR1 is SGHTA and CDR2 is FQGTGA in the germline V gene. CDR3 sequence: CASSNVQGIDTEAFF. Here the CDR3 DNA reads TGTGCCAGCAGCAACGTTCAGGGGATAGACACTGAAGCTTTCTTT. Supplemented by reference TRBV7-3 and TRBJ1-1, the full variable domain reads GAGVSQTPSNKVTEKGKYVELRCDPISGHTALYWYRQSLGQGPEFLIYFQGTGAADDSGLPNDRFFAVRPEGSVSTLKIQRTERGDSAVYLCASSNVQGIDTEAFFGQGTRLTVV.

Ten or more counts support this clonotype. The chain recombines TRBV9 with TRBJ2-5; D ambiguous. This CDR3 has 12 residues. Germline CDR1 and CDR2: SGDLS and YYNGEE. V was shortened by 3 bases and J by 2 bases, with 5 bases between the two germline ends. CDR3 sequence: CASSGEQETQYF. The DNA for the CDR3 is TGTGCCAGCAGCGGGGAACAAGAGACCCAGTACTTC.

The sample holds many counts of this clonotype. This chain connects TRBV15 to TRBJ2-1; 13 bases agree with TRBD2. The CDR3 runs 18 residues. J lost 7 bases, V lost 1 base, and 10 bases had no gene match. Per germline, CDR1 LNHNV and CDR2 YYDKDF (reference sequence). The CDR3 sequence is CATSRALGLAGVGNEQFF. In DNA, the CDR3 is TGTGCCACCAGCAGAGCACTTGGACTAGCGGGAGTTGGAAATGAGCAGTTCTTC. The full variable domain, in which reference TRBV15 and TRBJ2-1 provide the parts outside the CDR3, is DAMVIQNPRYQVTQFGKPVTLSCSQTLNHNVMYWYQQKSSQAPKLLFHYYDKDFNNEADTPDNFQSRRPNTSFCFLDIRSPGLGDTAMYLCATSRALGLAGVGNEQFFGPGTRLTVL.